This T cell receptor (beta chain) was captured in a study of blood T cell repertoires in COVID-19 (dated by TCRdb to about 2020). Background on the whole study: Samples covering the acute and convalescent phases of COVID-19 were provided by collaborators in the United States, Italy and Spain. The material from the prospective study consisted of cDNA or gDNA derived from T cells, B-cell-depleted T cells, or PBMCs. Subjects who had been exposed to COVID-19, were actively infected with it, or had recovered from it provided the deeply sampled blood TCRbeta repertoires that made up the dataset. The repertoires were made available in a free public database intended to serve as a resource for research on the immune response to SARS-CoV-2. Samples came from the ongoing ImmuneRACE study (first 160 participants) plus 1,254 subjects from 6 global collaborators. The sample metadata nearly always contained a de-identified subject ID, COVID-19 status, age in years and sex. HLA class I and class II types, where available, came from metadata supplied by the sample provider rather than from assay-based typing.

TCRbeta CDR3 regions were amplified from genomic DNA by means of the immunoSEQ Assay, a bias-controlled multiplex PCR. In the authors' own workflow: Nucleated cell counts per sample were estimated from amplification of reference gene primers within the assay. To quantify the absolute abundance of each unique TCRbeta CDR3 rearrangement, sequence reads were collapsed and filtered. For each sample, productive Simpson clonality was calculated as the square root of Simpson's diversity index over productive rearrangements. In its TCRdb copy, this immuneACCESS table keeps in-frame sequences only and misses some clones. Where compared with another copy, unresolved V genes explain less than half of these, and the others have no known cause. That table gives V, J and clone size, and the DNA gave D and trimming. This sample lists about 52,000 clones; over 75% were detected once. Of the sample, around 15% is held by the ten largest clones.

Notes on this clone: Its specific antigen is unknown. The record has no base qualities; no much larger clone is one base away.

The CDR3 holds 15 amino acids from the cysteine to the phenylalanine. CDR3 DNA only is kept here, 45 bases in frame from base 1. Trimmed from V: 1 base; trimmed from J: 2 bases; junction bases lacking a gene match: 1. The germline V gene specifies SGHVS as CDR1 and FQNEAQ as CDR2. The collaborating institutions used their own protocols to collect whole blood in K2EDTA tubes. For TCRbeta analysis, collaborator samples were shipped as frozen whole blood, as isolated PBMCs, or as DNA extracted from either sample type. The full study reports these points: The quantity of clinical and demographic metadata differed by source and by participant and was supplied without curation.

This receptor was identified in a human donor with active COVID-19. The donor label of this sample is uncertain. Recombination connected TRBV7-8 to TRBJ2-1; a stretch of 8 junction bases matches TRBD2. The sample was peripheral blood. The DNA reads TGTGCCAGCAGCTTAGTAGCGGGGACCTACAATGAGCAGTTCTTC. Its protein reads: CASSLVAGTYNEQFF. Where the CDR3 stops, the reference TRBV7-8 and TRBJ2-1 genes take over; the full variable domain is GAGVSQSPRYKVAKRGQDVALRCDPISGHVSLFWYQQALGQGPEFLTYFQNEAQLDKSGLPSDRFFAERPEGSVSTLKIQRTQQEDSAVYLCASSLVAGTYNEQFFGPGTRLTVL.